What follows describes a single TCR beta chain. Produced via immunoSEQ multiplex PCR; TCRdb's table is partial and in-frame only. This table has approximately 85,000 clones, just over 85% appearing once. The data stem from a study of blood T cell repertoires in COVID-19. The germline V gene has CDR1 MNHEY and CDR2 SVGAGI. V was cut by 4 bases and J by 4 bases, with 14 bases left in between. This CDR3 is built from 15 residues. The source material was peripheral blood. This clonotype originated in an elderly woman in a cohort sampled during active or convalescent COVID-19. V gene TRBV6-5 combines with J gene TRBJ1-5, with D possibly being TRBD1 (6 bases). The CDR3 region has the DNA TGTGCCAGCAGTTCCCGAGACAGGACAAATCAGCCCCAGCATTTT. Translating gives CASSSRDRTNQPQHF.